The entry below gives a single T cell receptor beta chain sequence along with its context. The antigen remains undetermined. The CDR3 runs to 17 residues. Germline values: CDR1 LGHDT, CDR2 YNNKEL (reference sequence). These data come from a study of T cells expressing NK-cell markers. At the level of the study: Researchers got TCR beta repertoires out of sorted CD3+CD56+NKG2C+, CD3+CD56+NKG2C- and CD3+CD56-NKG2C+ T cells. Study outcomes and limitations: Among CD8+ T cells from about six donors, dominant NKG2C+ clonotypes accounted for roughly 1.0-8%.

From its re-call of the 5' RACE reads, TCRdb lists each CDR3 protein once, without DNA. This repertoire includes about 190,000 distinct CDR3 sequences. The sequenced sample was blood T cells: a sorted CD56 or NKG2C T cell subset, CD4+ or CD8+ T cells, or bulk PBMC T cells (not recorded which). This receptor was obtained from a man aged 18 to 69 in good health. The V gene is TRBV3-1, the J gene TRBJ2-7; the TCRdb call, TRBD1, lacks DNA for checking. CDR3 loop: CASSPMGDAGRAYEQYF.